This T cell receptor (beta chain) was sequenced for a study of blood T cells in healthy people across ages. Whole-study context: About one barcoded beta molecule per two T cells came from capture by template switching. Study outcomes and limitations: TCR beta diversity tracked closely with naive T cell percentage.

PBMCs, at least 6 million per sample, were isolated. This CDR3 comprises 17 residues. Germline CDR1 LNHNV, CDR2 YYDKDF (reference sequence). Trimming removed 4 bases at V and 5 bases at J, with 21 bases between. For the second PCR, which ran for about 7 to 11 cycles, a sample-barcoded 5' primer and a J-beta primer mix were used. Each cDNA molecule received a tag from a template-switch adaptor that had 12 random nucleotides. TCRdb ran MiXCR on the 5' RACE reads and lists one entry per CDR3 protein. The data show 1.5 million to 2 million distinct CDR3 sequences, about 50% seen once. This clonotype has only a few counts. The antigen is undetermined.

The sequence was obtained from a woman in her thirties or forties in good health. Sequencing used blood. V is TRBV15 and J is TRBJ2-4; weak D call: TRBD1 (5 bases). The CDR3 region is CATSKTVQTPGQNIQYF. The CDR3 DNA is TGTGCCACCAGCAAGACAGTACAGACCCCTGGGCAAAACATTCAGTACTTC.